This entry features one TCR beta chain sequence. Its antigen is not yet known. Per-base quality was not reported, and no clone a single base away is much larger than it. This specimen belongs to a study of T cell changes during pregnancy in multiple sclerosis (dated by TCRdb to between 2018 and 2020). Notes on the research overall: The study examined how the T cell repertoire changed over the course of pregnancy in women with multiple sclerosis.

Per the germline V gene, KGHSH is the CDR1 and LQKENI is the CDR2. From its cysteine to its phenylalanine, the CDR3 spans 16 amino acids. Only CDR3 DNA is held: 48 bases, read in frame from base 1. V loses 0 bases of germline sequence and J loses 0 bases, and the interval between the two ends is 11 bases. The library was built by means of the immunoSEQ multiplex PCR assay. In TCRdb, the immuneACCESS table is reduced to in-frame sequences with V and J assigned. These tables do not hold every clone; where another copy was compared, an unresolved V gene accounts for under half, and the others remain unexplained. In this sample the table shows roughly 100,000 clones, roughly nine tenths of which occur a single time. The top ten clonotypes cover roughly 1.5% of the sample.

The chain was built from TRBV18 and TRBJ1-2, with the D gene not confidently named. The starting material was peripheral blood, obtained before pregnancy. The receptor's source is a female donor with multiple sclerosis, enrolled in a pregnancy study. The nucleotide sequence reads TGTGCCAGCTCACCACCGCGTGGCGGTACTAACTATGGCTACACCTTC. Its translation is CASSPPRGGTNYGYTF.